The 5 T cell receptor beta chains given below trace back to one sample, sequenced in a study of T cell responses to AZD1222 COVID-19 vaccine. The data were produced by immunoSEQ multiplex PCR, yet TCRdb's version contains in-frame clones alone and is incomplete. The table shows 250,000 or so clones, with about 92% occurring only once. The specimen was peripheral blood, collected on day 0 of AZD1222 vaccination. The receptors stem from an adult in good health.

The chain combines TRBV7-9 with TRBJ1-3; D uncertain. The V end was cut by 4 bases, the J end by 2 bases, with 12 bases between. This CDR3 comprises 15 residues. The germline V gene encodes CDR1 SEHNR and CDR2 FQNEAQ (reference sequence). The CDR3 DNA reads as TGTGCCAGCAGCTCCGGACGGAACACTGGAAACACCATATATTTT. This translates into CASSSGRNTGNTIYF.

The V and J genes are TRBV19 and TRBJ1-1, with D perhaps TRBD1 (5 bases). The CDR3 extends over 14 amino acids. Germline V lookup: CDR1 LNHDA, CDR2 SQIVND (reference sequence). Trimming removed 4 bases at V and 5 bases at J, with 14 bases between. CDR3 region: CASSSPSGGTEAFF. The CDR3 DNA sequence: TGTGCCAGTAGTAGCCCCTCGGGGGGGACTGAAGCTTTCTTT.

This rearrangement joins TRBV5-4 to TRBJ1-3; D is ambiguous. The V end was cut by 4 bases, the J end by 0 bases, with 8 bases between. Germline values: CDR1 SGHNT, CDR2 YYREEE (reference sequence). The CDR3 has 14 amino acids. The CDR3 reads CASSPEGSGNTIYF. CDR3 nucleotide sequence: TGTGCCAGCAGCCCCGAGGGCTCTGGAAACACCATATATTTT.

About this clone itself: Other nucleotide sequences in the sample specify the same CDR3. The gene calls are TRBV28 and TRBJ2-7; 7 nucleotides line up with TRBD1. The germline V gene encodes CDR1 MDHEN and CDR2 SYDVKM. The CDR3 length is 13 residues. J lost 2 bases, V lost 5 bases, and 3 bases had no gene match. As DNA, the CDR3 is TGTGCCAGCAGTCTGGGACAGCCCTACGAGCAGTACTTC. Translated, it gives CASSLGQPYEQYF.

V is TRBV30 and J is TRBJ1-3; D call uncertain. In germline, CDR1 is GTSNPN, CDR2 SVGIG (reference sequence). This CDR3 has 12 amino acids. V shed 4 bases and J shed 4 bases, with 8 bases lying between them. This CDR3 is CAWNVGGNTIYF. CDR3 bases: TGTGCCTGGAATGTGGGGGGAAACACCATATATTTT.